Included here is one T cell receptor (beta chain) sequence, with context. Its antigen remains unidentified. The genes and germline here are from mouse. From the germline J gene comes the end of the CDR3, since the read stops 4 residues before it. The record originates from a study of CD8+ T cells in alopecia areata. About the study: C3H/HeJ graft donors with spontaneous alopecia, aged roughly 6-13 months, supplied skin that was transplanted onto female C3H/HeJ mice aged 7-10 weeks. Findings of the study overall: TCR sharing was clearer in mice than between patients, perhaps partly owing to patient HLA diversity. Sequencing of scalp tissue also captures the resident alphabeta T cells of normal skin.

The ends lost 0 bases at V and 0 bases at J; junction bases unmatched: 7. Germline assignment: CDR1 NSHNY and CDR2 SYGAGN. The CDR3 spans 17 residues. It was with CD4, CD8alpha, NKG2D, NKG2ACE and other markers that pooled cutaneous lymph node cells were sorted. Sequencing templates came from extracted RNA that was reverse transcribed into cDNA. Some clones are missing from TCRdb's copy, which holds only in-frame ones; the method was immunoSEQ multiplex PCR. This repertoire holds approximately 300,000 clones, and none appear only once. This TCR was recovered from a C3H/HeJ mouse with alopecia areata. The strain bears MHC haplotype H2-k. Sequencing was done on a sample of CD4+ T cells sorted from a lymph node. V usage is TRBV13-1 and J usage is TRBJ2-3, with 7 nucleotides matching TRBD1. The sequenced part of the CDR3 DNA is TGTGCCAGCAGTGATGCATCAGGGACAGATAGTGCAGAA. Residues: CASSDASGTDSAE. The entire CDR3 sequence reads CASSDASGTDSAETLYF.